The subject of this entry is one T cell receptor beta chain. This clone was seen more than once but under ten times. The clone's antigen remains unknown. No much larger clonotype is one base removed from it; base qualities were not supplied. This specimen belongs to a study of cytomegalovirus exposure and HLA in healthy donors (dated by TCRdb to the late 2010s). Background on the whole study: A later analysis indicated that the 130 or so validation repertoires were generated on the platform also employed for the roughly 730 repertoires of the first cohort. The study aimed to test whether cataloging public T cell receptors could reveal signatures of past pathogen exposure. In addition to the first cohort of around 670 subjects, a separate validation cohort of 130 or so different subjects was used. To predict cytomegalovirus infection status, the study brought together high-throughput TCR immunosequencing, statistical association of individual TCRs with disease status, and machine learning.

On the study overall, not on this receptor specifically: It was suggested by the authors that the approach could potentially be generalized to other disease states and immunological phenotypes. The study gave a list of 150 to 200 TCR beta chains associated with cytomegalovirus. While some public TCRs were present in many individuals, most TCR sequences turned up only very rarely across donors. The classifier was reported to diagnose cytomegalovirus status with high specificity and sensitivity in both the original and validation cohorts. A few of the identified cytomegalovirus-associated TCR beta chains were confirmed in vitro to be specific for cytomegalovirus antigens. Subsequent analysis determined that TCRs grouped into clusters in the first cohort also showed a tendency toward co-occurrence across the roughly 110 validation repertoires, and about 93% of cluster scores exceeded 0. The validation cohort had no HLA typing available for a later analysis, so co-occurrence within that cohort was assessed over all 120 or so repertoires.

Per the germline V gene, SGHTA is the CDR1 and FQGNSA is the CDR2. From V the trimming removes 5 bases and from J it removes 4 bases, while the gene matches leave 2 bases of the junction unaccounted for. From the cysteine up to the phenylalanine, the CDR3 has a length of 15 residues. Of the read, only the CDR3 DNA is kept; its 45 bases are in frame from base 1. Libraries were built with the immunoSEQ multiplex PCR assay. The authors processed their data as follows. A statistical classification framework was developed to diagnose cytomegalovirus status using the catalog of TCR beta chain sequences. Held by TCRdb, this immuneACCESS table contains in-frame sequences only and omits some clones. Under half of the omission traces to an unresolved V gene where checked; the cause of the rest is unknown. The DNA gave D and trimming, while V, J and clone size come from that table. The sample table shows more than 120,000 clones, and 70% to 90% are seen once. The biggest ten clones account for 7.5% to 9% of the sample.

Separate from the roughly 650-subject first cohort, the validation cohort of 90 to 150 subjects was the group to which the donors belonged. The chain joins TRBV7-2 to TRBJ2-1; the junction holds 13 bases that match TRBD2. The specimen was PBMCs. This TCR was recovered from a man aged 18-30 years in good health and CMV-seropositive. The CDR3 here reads CASSVGLAGYNEQFF. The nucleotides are TGTGCCAGCAGCGTGGGACTAGCGGGGTACAATGAGCAGTTCTTC.